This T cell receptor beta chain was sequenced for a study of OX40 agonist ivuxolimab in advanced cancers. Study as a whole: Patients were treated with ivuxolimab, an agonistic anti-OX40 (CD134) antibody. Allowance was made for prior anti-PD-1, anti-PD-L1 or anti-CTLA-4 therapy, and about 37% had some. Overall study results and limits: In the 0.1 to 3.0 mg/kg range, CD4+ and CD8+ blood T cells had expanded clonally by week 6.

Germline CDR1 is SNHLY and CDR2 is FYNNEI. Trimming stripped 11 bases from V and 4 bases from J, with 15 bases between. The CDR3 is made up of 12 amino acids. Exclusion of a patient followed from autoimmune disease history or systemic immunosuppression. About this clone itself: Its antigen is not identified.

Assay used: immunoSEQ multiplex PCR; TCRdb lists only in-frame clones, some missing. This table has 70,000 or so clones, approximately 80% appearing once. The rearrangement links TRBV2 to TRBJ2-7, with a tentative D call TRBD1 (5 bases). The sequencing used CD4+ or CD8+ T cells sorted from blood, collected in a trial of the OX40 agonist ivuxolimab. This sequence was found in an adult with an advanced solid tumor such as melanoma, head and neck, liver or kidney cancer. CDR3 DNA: TGTGCCTTAGGGGATCCGAGGTACGAGCAGTACTTC. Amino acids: CALGDPRYEQYF.